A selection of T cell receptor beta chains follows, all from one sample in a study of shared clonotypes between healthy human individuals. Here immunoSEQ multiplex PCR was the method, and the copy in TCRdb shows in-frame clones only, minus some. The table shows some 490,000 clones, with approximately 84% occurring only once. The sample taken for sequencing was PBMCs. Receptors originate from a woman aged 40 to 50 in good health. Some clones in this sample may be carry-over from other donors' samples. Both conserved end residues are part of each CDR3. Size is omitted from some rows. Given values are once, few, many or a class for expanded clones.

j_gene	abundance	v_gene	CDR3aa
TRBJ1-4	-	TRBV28	CASTTFAGNEKLFF
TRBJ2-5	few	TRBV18	CASSGGEGFGGKTQYF
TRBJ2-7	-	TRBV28	CASSAPRVGYEQYF
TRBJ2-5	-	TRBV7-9	CASSLDRETQYF
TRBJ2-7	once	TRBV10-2	CASSNSAGSSYEQYF
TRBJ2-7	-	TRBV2	CASSSDYSYEQYF
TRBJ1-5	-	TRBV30	CAWSTGRDQPQHF
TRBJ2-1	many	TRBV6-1	CASQTSGSLDEQFF
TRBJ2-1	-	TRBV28	CASREAEGYNEQFF
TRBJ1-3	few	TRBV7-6	CASSLAVVNSGNTIYF
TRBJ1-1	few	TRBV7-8	CASSPSWGMDTEAFF
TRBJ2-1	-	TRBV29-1	CSVFELILNNEQFF
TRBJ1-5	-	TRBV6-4	CASSEQGGQPQHF
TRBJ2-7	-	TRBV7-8	CASSLVVAGGRYEQYF
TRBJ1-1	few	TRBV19	CASGDRGGVNTEAFF
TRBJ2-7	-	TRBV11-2	CASRRGRGGSSYEQYF
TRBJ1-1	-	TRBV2	CASMELLNTEAFF
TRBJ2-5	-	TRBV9	CASSSPPQETQYF
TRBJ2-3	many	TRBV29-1	CSVELPTEDTQYF
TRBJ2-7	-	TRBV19	CASSPRLAGAHEQYF
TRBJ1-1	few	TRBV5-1	CASTPGTGNTEAFF
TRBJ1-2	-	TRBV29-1	CSVDAGKCYGHTF
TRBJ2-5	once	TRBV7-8	CASSSSTVQETQYF
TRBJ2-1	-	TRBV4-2	CASSQGDPANEQFF
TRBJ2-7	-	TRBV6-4	CASRPHPTRQGLGHEQYF
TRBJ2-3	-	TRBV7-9	CASSRTSGTDTQYF
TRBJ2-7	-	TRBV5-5	CASSPGLAEGYEQYF
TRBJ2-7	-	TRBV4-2	CASSQVRTDYEQYF
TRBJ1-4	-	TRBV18	CASSPLAGTGDEKLFF
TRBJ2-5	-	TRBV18	CASSPGRSQETQYF
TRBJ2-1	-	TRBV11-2	CASSHGTQIQKEQFF
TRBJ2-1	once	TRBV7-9	CASSLVSNDEQFF
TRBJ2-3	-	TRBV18	CASSPPSTDTQYF
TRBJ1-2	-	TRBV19	CASSHTAGDGYTF
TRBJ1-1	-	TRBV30	CAWSVFGHTNTEAFF
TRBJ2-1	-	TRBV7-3	CASSLSRSHNEQFF
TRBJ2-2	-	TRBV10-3	CAISELSSAANTGELFF
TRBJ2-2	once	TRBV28	CASSLVLRRGELFF
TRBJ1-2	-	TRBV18	CASSPEARNNYGYTF
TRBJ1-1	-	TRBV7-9	CASSLSGEGTEAFF
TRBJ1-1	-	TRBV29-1	CSVEALDRGGTEAFF
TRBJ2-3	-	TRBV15	CATRQGGGNTDTQYF
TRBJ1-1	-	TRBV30	CAWSSPRVEAFF
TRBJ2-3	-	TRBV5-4	CASSLRDSRAF
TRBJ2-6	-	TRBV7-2	CASSLEAHSGANVLTF
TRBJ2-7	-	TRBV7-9	CASSLAVRVGGLGSYEQYF
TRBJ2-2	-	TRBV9	CASSATSGAGELFF
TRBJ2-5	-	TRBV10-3	CAISGSRGQETQYF
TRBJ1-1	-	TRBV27	CASSFSGRGTEAFF
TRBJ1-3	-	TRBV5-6	CASSFGTGVFGNTIYF